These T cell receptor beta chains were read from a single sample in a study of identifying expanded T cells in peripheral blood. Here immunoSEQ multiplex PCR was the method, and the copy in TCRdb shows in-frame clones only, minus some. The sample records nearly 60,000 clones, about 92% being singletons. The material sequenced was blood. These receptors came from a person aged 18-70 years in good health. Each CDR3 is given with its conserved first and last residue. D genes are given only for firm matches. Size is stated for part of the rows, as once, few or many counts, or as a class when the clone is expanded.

TGTGCCAGCAGAGTGACGGCTAGCTCCTACAATGAGCAGTTCTTC	CASRVTASSYNEQFF	TRBV6-5	NA	TRBJ2-1	NA
TGTGCCAGCAGCTTAGGTGGGACAGATCCCGGAGGGGAGACCCAGTACTTC	CASSLGGTDPGGETQYF	TRBV13	NA	TRBJ2-5	NA
TGTGCCAGCAGCTCTGATAGCAGCCGGTCAGATACGCAGTATTTT	CASSSDSSRSDTQYF	TRBV7-2	NA	TRBJ2-3	few
TGCGCCAGCAGCTCCGGACTAGCGGGGGGCCGCTCCTACAATGAGCAGTTCTTC	CASSSGLAGGRSYNEQFF	TRBV5-1	TRBD2	TRBJ2-1	NA
TGTGCCGGAGCTAGCGACTCCTACAATGAGCAGTTCTTC	CAGASDSYNEQFF	TRBV7-2	NA	TRBJ2-1	NA
TGCGCCAGCAGCTCCTTAGCGGGAGCGGAGAATGAGCAGTTCTTC	CASSSLAGAENEQFF	TRBV5-1	TRBD2	TRBJ2-1	NA
TGTGCCAGCAGCTTATTGGGGGGGAGTTCCTACAATGAGCAGTTCTTC	CASSLLGGSSYNEQFF	TRBV7-2	TRBD2	TRBJ2-1	NA
TGTGCCAGCAGCTTCGGACTAGCGGCGGACTACGAGCAGTACTTC	CASSFGLAADYEQYF	TRBV5-6	TRBD2	TRBJ2-7	NA
TGCGCCAGCAGCTTGGGACAGGACTATGGCTACACCTTC	CASSLGQDYGYTF	TRBV5-1	NA	TRBJ1-2	NA
TGTGCCTGGAGGCGGGACAGGGGCGCTACGCAGTATTTT	CAWRRDRGATQYF	TRBV30	TRBD1	TRBJ2-3	NA
TGTGCCAGCAGCTCCGTTGGGGGCTTCTCTGGAAACACCATATATTTT	CASSSVGGFSGNTIYF	TRBV7-2	NA	TRBJ1-3	once
TGCGCCAGCAGCCAAACTAGCGCGTACAATGAGCAGTTCTTC	CASSQTSAYNEQFF	TRBV4-1	TRBD2	TRBJ2-1	NA
TGTGCCAGCAGCGCTGGGACAGCTGGAAACACCATATATTTT	CASSAGTAGNTIYF	TRBV7-2	TRBD1	TRBJ1-3	NA
TGTGCCAGCAGCAAATTGACCCCGGGACAGACCCAGTACTTC	CASSKLTPGQTQYF	TRBV21-1	NA	TRBJ2-5	NA
TGTGCCAGCAGAAATTGGCGGACTACCTACGAGCAGTACTTC	CASRNWRTTYEQYF	TRBV28	NA	TRBJ2-7	NA
TGCGCCAGCAGCCCTACAGCGAACACTGAAGCTTTCTTT	CASSPTANTEAFF	TRBV5-1	NA	TRBJ1-1	NA
TGCGCCAGCAGCTTGGAGCAGCCCCAGTTCGACACCATATATTTT	CASSLEQPQFDTIYF	TRBV5-1	NA	TRBJ1-3	few
TGCGCCAGCAGTTTACAGGGTTTAGCGAACACCGGGGAGCTGTTTTTT	CASSLQGLANTGELFF	TRBV4-3	NA	TRBJ2-2	NA
TGTGCCAGCAGCTTAAACTCTGGTGGGGGAGGGAGCACAGATACGCAGTATTTT	CASSLNSGGGGSTDTQYF	TRBV7-9	TRBD2	TRBJ2-3	NA
TGTGCCATCAGGACCACTAGCGGCGGGGGATTCAATGAGCAGTTCTTC	CAIRTTSGGGFNEQFF	TRBV10-3	TRBD2	TRBJ2-1	NA
TGTGCCAGCAGTAGAGGGGATTGGTATGGCTACACCTTC	CASSRGDWYGYTF	TRBV6-6	NA	TRBJ1-2	NA
TGCGCCAGCAGCTTGGGACCCTACAATGAGCAGTTCTTC	CASSLGPYNEQFF	TRBV5-1	NA	TRBJ2-1	NA
TGTGCCAGCAGCTTAGATAATTCAGGGTTCGAGCAGTACTTC	CASSLDNSGFEQYF	TRBV7-2	NA	TRBJ2-7	NA
TGTGCCAGCAGCCCTTCTAGGGTTAACACTGAAGCTTTCTTT	CASSPSRVNTEAFF	TRBV28	NA	TRBJ1-1	NA
TGTGCCAGCACCTTCCTGCGGAACACCGGGGAGCTGTTTTTT	CASTFLRNTGELFF	TRBV5-6	NA	TRBJ2-2	NA
TGTGCCAGCAGTTCCCGACAGGGACGAGGGTCTAGCACAGATACGCAGTATTTT	CASSSRQGRGSSTDTQYF	TRBV28	TRBD1	TRBJ2-3	NA
TGCGCCAGCAGCCAGGATCCAGGTGGAAATGAAAAACTGTTTTTT	CASSQDPGGNEKLFF	TRBV4-3	NA	TRBJ1-4	once
TGTGCCAGTAGTGGGGGAAATCAGCCCCAGCATTTT	CASSGGNQPQHF	TRBV19	NA	TRBJ1-5	NA
TGCGCCAGCAGCCCGGGACAGAGGACTCAAGAGACCCAGTACTTC	CASSPGQRTQETQYF	TRBV5-1	TRBD1	TRBJ2-5	NA
TGTGCCAGCAGCTCCGGACTAGCGTTAGTCTACGAGCAGTACTTC	CASSSGLALVYEQYF	TRBV7-2	TRBD2	TRBJ2-7	NA
TGTGCCAGCAGTTTTCGGGGGAGGGGTACTAATGAAAAACTGTTTTTT	CASSFRGRGTNEKLFF	TRBV28	NA	TRBJ1-4	once
TGCGCCAGCAGCCAACTTTTAGGGCTGGAGACCCAGTACTTC	CASSQLLGLETQYF	TRBV4-3	NA	TRBJ2-5	NA
TGTGCCAGCAGCGCCTCCGGGACTAGCCAAGAGACCCAGTACTTC	CASSASGTSQETQYF	TRBV9	TRBD2	TRBJ2-5	NA
TGTGCCAGCAGCCCATTGGACTTC	CASSPLDF	TRBV7-9	NA	TRBJ2-5	once
TGTGCCAGCATCGAGCCCCCCGATACGCAGTATTTT	CASIEPPDTQYF	TRBV6-6	NA	TRBJ2-3	NA
TGTGCCAGCAGCTTAGGCCCCTCTGATCCCTACGAGCAGTACTTC	CASSLGPSDPYEQYF	TRBV5-6	NA	TRBJ2-7	NA
TGTGCCAGCAGAGAGGGCTTCGGAAACACCATATATTTT	CASREGFGNTIYF	TRBV6-5	NA	TRBJ1-3	NA
TGTGCCAGCAGCTTTTCAGTGAACACTGAAGCTTTCTTT	CASSFSVNTEAFF	TRBV7-2	NA	TRBJ1-1	once
TGTGCCATCAGTGAGTCGGGAACAGGGATGAACACTGAAGCTTTCTTT	CAISESGTGMNTEAFF	TRBV10-3	NA	TRBJ1-1	NA
TGTGCTAGCAGCCGAATAACCGGGACAAGGAATCAGCCCCAGCATTTT	CASSRITGTRNQPQHF	TRBV7-7	NA	TRBJ1-5	once
TGTGCCAGCAGCCCTCCCCCAGCGGGGGGCCTCTACGAGCAGTACTTC	CASSPPPAGGLYEQYF	TRBV5-4	TRBD2	TRBJ2-7	NA
TGTGCCAGCAGTGAATTTTTCCCGGGAACCTATAGCAATCAGCCCCAGCATTTT	CASSEFFPGTYSNQPQHF	TRBV6-1	NA	TRBJ1-5	NA
TGTGCCAGCAGCTTCCAGCGGGAGGGCCGTCGGAATGAGCAGTTCTTC	CASSFQREGRRNEQFF	TRBV28	TRBD2	TRBJ2-1	NA
TGTGCCAGCAGCTTTGGCCTCACCGGGGAGCTGTTTTTT	CASSFGLTGELFF	TRBV7-3	NA	TRBJ2-2	NA
TGTGCCTGGAGGGGCCGCGTGGAGACCCAGTACTTC	CAWRGRVETQYF	TRBV30	NA	TRBJ2-5	NA
TGCGCCAGCAGGGACCTTTATGTGGAAGGGGGCTACACCTTC	CASRDLYVEGGYTF	TRBV5-1	NA	TRBJ1-2	once
TGTGCCAGCACACCAGGGTTTTCCTATAATTCACCCCTCCACTTT	CASTPGFSYNSPLHF	TRBV19	NA	TRBJ1-6	NA
TGTGCCACCAGCAGAGGTGGGCTGGTCACTGAAGCTTTCTTT	CATSRGGLVTEAFF	TRBV15	NA	TRBJ1-1	NA
TGTGCCAGCAGCGTACAGGGAAAGGCCACTGAAGCTTTCTTT	CASSVQGKATEAFF	TRBV9	NA	TRBJ1-1	NA
TGTGCCAGCAGTTACGGGGGGGAGACCTATGGCTACACCTTC	CASSYGGETYGYTF	TRBV6-6	NA	TRBJ1-2	NA
TGTGCCAGCAGCGTGGGAATCGGGGAGCTGTTTTTT	CASSVGIGELFF	TRBV9	NA	TRBJ2-2	NA
TGTGCCAGCAGTGAGCAGCCAGGGGCCAACTATGGCTACACCTTC	CASSEQPGANYGYTF	TRBV2	NA	TRBJ1-2	NA
TGTGCCAGCAGCGTAGAAGGAGGCACTGAAGCTTTCTTT	CASSVEGGTEAFF	TRBV9	NA	TRBJ1-1	NA
TGTGCTAGTGGTTTGGTACCAAAGGACGGGATCACCGGGGAGCTGTTTTTT	CASGLVPKDGITGELFF	TRBV12-5	NA	TRBJ2-2	NA
TGTGCCTGGATTTTTGTCGGAACCGGGACAGGGGACGAGCAGTACTTC	CAWIFVGTGTGDEQYF	TRBV30	TRBD1	TRBJ2-7	NA